The 21 T cell receptor beta chains presented below share a single source sample, sequenced in a study of T cells in Graves' hyperthyroidism and ophthalmopathy. It was RNA transcripts that yielded the amplified TCR beta CDR3 regions. TCR CDR3 regions were first amplified by RT-PCR with HTBI primers. TCRdb reanalysed the multiplex PCR reads using MiXCR and keeps one entry per CDR3 protein. There are hundreds of thousands of distinct CDR3 sequences in the sample; about 14% occur only once, and under 15% lies in the top ten. Input material: blood. The receptors were sampled from a woman in her 50s with Graves' ophthalmopathy.

The V gene is TRBV7-2, the J gene TRBJ2-3; 13 bases map to TRBD2. From germline, CDR1 is SGHTA and CDR2 FQGNSA. CDR3 length: 16 residues. The trim removed 6 bases at V and 4 bases at J, leaving 7 bases unmatched. The CDR3 DNA is TGTGCCAGCAGTAAGACTAGCGGGAGGAGGGCAGATACGCAGTATTTT. Translating gives CASSKTSGRRADTQYF.

This clonotype was counted many times. This chain uses TRBV20-1 with TRBJ2-7; 12 bases match TRBD2. J lost 6 bases, V lost 5 bases, and 14 bases had no gene match. The CDR3 totals 16 residues. The V gene's germline CDR1 is DFQATT and CDR2 SNEGSKA (reference sequence). The CDR3 sequence is CSARLAGVARISEQYF. The CDR3 DNA reads as TGCAGTGCTCGACTAGCGGGAGTCGCTCGAATTAGCGAGCAGTACTTC.

This clonotype occurred a few times. The V call is TRBV7-9, the J call TRBJ1-1; D gene ambiguous. V was pared by 5 bases and J by 0 bases, with 13 bases between. The CDR3 sequence is 15 residues long. CDR1 is SEHNR and CDR2 is FQNEAQ in the germline V gene (reference sequence). Here the CDR3 reads CASSPKSPMNTEAFF. In DNA form, the CDR3 reads TGTGCCAGCAGCCCGAAGTCTCCCATGAACACTGAAGCTTTCTTT.

Ten or more counts support this clonotype. The CDR3 nucleotides are TGTGCCAGCAGCCCCCGACCGTCCTCAGAGACCCAGTACTTC. It yields the protein CASSPRPSSETQYF. The chain carries TRBV11-1 and TRBJ2-5; D is unclear. The V and J ends lost 5 bases and 4 bases respectively, with 14 bases between them. The CDR3 extends over 14 amino acids. Germline V gene lookup returns CDR1 SGHAT and CDR2 FQDESV (reference sequence).

This clonotype was seen ten or more times. The V gene is TRBV6-1, the J gene TRBJ1-4, with TRBD1 identical over 7 bases. Per germline, CDR1 MNHNS and CDR2 SASEGT. V shed 7 bases and J 5 bases; nucleotides not matched to a gene: 10. The CDR3 runs to 15 residues. CDR3 region: CASNKDRVLNEKLFF. The DNA for the CDR3 is TGTGCCAGCAATAAAGACAGGGTACTGAATGAAAAACTGTTTTTT.

This clonotype was seen more than once but under ten times. The chain recombines TRBV6-1 with TRBJ2-5; 7 bases are a match to TRBD2. There are 12 residues in the CDR3. Germline CDR1 reads MNHNS; CDR2 reads SASEGT. V shed 8 bases and J 5 bases; nucleotides not matched to a gene: 5. The CDR3, as DNA: TGTGCCAGCCAGGGAGGGACTGAGACCCAGTACTTC. It yields the protein CASQGGTETQYF.

Many counts were recorded for this clonotype. The chain uses TRBV7-9 and TRBJ2-5, with D unclear. From germline, CDR1 is SEHNR and CDR2 FQNEAQ (reference sequence). The V end lost 1 base, the J end lost 0 bases, and 6 bases lay between the germline ends. This CDR3 comprises 14 residues. The chain's CDR3 is CASSLEGNQETQYF. CDR3 bases: TGTGCCAGCAGCTTAGAAGGGAACCAAGAGACCCAGTACTTC.

This clonotype was counted between two and nine times. The junction departs from germline at one end; a sequencing error may be responsible. The genes are TRBV12-3 or TRBV12-4 and TRBJ2-7; 9 positions match TRBD2. This CDR3 has 17 amino acids. The CDR3, as DNA: TGTGCCAGCAGTTTCCTCTTTGAGCGGGAGGACTCCTACGAGCAGCACTTC. Translated: CASSFLFEREDSYEQHF.

This clonotype was observed many times. The chain links TRBV12-3 or TRBV12-4 to TRBJ2-1; 8 bases line up with TRBD1. CDR3 length equals 15 residues. Trimming at V came to 3 bases and at J to 7 bases, leaving 8 bases not matched to a gene. This chain's CDR3 is CASSFSQGAENEQFF. The CDR3 DNA reads TGTGCCAGCAGTTTTAGCCAGGGGGCAGAGAATGAGCAGTTCTTC.

The genes are TRBV7-9 and TRBJ1-1, with D unclear. V lost 5 bases, J lost 1 base, and 14 bases lay in between. The CDR3 sequence is 15 residues long. The germline V gene has CDR1 SEHNR and CDR2 FQNEAQ (reference sequence). The CDR3 bases are TGTGCCAGCAGCACACTTGGGCGGGGGAACACTGAAGCTTTCTTT. Translating gives CASSTLGRGNTEAFF.

There are many counts of this clonotype. The chain recombines TRBV20-1 with TRBJ2-3, with D unresolved. Germline V gene sequence: CDR1 DFQATT, CDR2 SNEGSKA (reference sequence). The CDR3 has 15 residues. Between the trimmed V and J ends, which lost 3 bases and 0 bases, there was a span of 13 bases. CDR3 residues: CSASFRATSTDTQYF. As DNA, the CDR3 is TGCAGTGCTAGTTTTCGGGCAACTAGCACAGATACGCAGTATTTT.

In this sample, this clonotype turned up many times. V is TRBV6-2 or TRBV6-3 and J is TRBJ2-7; 8 positions match TRBD2. J gave up 2 bases and V 3 bases, and 18 bases lay outside the gene matches. Germline CDR1 reads MNHEY; CDR2 reads SVGEGT. The CDR3 extends over 19 amino acids. This CDR3 is CASSYPERGLAGYTYEQYF. CDR3 bases: TGTGCCAGCAGTTATCCCGAACGTGGACTAGCCGGGTATACCTACGAGCAGTACTTC.

The chain employs TRBV6-1 and TRBJ1-6; D is undetermined. V lost 9 bases, J lost 0 bases, and 12 bases lay in between. From germline, CDR1 is MNHNS and CDR2 SASEGT. The CDR3 sequence is 15 residues long. In DNA form, the CDR3 reads TGTGCCAGTACTACGACGAGCTCCTATAATTCACCCCTCCACTTT. Amino acid sequence: CASTTTSSYNSPLHF.

V usage is TRBV11-2 and J usage is TRBJ2-3; 12 positions match TRBD2. The length of the CDR3 is 17 residues. Trimming at V came to 4 bases and at J to 4 bases, leaving 9 bases not matched to a gene. Germline assignment: CDR1 SGHAT and CDR2 FQNNGV. CDR3 coding DNA: TGTGCCAGCAGCTCTAGACTAGCGGGAGACAGTGCAGATACGCAGTATTTT. Its translation: CASSSRLAGDSADTQYF.

This clonotype has just a few counts. J is TRBJ1-5 and V is TRBV24-1; D is ambiguous. Germline values: CDR1 KGHDR, CDR2 SFDVKD. The CDR3 has 15 amino acids. V shed 3 bases and J shed 4 bases, with 12 bases lying between them. DNA for the CDR3: TGTGCCACCAGTGATCCGAACCAATCAAATCAGCCCCAGCATTTT. Residues: CATSDPNQSNQPQHF.

The V gene is TRBV28, the J gene TRBJ2-1, with TRBD2 identical over 10 bases. This CDR3 comprises 17 residues. Per the germline V gene, CDR1 is MDHEN and CDR2 is SYDVKM. V shed 5 bases and J 1 base; nucleotides not matched to a gene: 8. As DNA, the CDR3 is TGTGCCAGCAGTCCGGGACTAGCGACAGGGTCCTACAATGAGCAGTTCTTC. This codes for CASSPGLATGSYNEQFF.

The sample holds many counts of this clonotype. This chain joins TRBV28 and TRBJ1-5; 7 nucleotides match TRBD1. The ends lost 5 bases at V and 7 bases at J; junction bases unmatched: 11. CDR3 length: 15 amino acids. Germline values: CDR1 MDHEN, CDR2 SYDVKM. CDR3 amino acids: CASSLPTGKGQPQHF. CDR3 DNA sequence: TGTGCCAGCAGTCTACCGACAGGGAAAGGGCAGCCCCAGCATTTT.

This clonotype showed up many times. The chain employs TRBV13 and TRBJ1-1; TRBD1 matches 9 bases. J lost 3 bases, V lost 5 bases, and 4 bases had no gene match. The length of the CDR3 is 14 residues. Per germline, CDR1 PRHDT and CDR2 FYEKMQ (reference sequence). The CDR3 DNA follows: TGTGCCAGCAGCCGGACAGGGGTGTACACTGAAGCTTTCTTT. Protein: CASSRTGVYTEAFF.

This sequence joins TRBV6-5 and TRBJ1-2, with a possible D match to TRBD1 (6 bases). V gave up 0 bases and J gave up 4 bases, with 24 bases separating them. The CDR3 has 19 amino acids. Germline assignment: CDR1 MNHEY and CDR2 SVGAGI. The CDR3 nucleotides are TGTGCCAGCAGTTACTCTCCTAGCGGGAGCACCGGGGGCACCTATGGCTACACCTTC. The encoded protein is CASSYSPSGSTGGTYGYTF.

This clonotype was counted at least ten times. The chain is built from TRBV20-1 and TRBJ2-1, with D unresolved. The V gene lost 0 bases and the J gene lost 8 bases, with 20 bases spanning the gap. Germline CDR1 DFQATT, CDR2 SNEGSKA (reference sequence). This CDR3 has 16 residues. For the CDR3, the DNA is TGCAGTGCTAGAGACCCACCCACTACTCAGGTCGATGAGCAGTTCTTC. Translating it yields CSARDPPTTQVDEQFF.

The rearrangement links TRBV4-1 to TRBJ2-5; possibly TRBD1 or TRBD2 for D (6 bases each). Germline V gene lookup returns CDR1 MGHRA and CDR2 YSYEKL. The V gene lost 6 bases and the J gene lost 5 bases, with 16 bases spanning the gap. The CDR3 contains 14 residues. For the CDR3, the DNA is TGCGCCAGCAGGGAGGTGGGGGGCAGGGAGACCCAGTACTTC. Translation gives CASREVGGRETQYF.